Listed below are T cell receptor beta chains from one sample, sequenced in a study of T cell responses to AZD1222 COVID-19 vaccine. The data were produced by immunoSEQ multiplex PCR, yet TCRdb's version contains in-frame clones alone and is incomplete. Of about 170,000 clones listed, roughly nine tenths are singletons. The sequenced sample was peripheral blood, obtained on day 0 of AZD1222 vaccination. The receptors originated from an adult in good health. The CDR3 runs from the conserved cysteine through the conserved F or W. The D gene is left open where the match is weak. The size field is filled for only some rows; it gives once, few, many or a size class.

abundance	d_gene	v_gene	len	j_gene	CDR3aa	CDR3nt
-	-	TRBV11-2	14	TRBJ1-2	CASSSPVVALGYTF	TGTGCCAGCAGCTCCCCGGTAGTGGCCTTGGGCTACACCTTC
-	TRBD2	TRBV7-8	16	TRBJ2-1	CASSIGLAGGDNEQFF	TGTGCCAGCAGCATTGGACTAGCGGGAGGAGACAATGAGCAGTTCTTC
-	TRBD1	TRBV19	14	TRBJ1-2	CASSWAGGDYGYTF	TGTGCCAGTAGTTGGGCAGGGGGTGACTATGGCTACACCTTC
-	TRBD2	TRBV9	17	TRBJ2-7	CASSVDGTSESSYEQYF	TGTGCCAGCAGCGTAGATGGGACTAGCGAGAGCTCCTACGAGCAGTACTTC
-	-	TRBV18	13	TRBJ1-4	CASSPQRSEKLFF	TGTGCCAGCTCACCACAACGAAGTGAAAAACTGTTTTTT
-	-	TRBV14	13	TRBJ1-2	CASSMGASYGYTF	TGTGCCAGCAGCATGGGGGCTAGCTATGGCTACACCTTC
-	-	TRBV6-4	13	TRBJ1-1	CASSAGQNTEAFF	TGTGCCAGCAGTGCTGGACAGAACACTGAAGCTTTCTTT
-	-	TRBV7-2	12	TRBJ2-7	CASSSWEGFRSF	TGTGCCAGCAGCTCTTGGGAAGGCTTCCGTTCCTTC
-	-	TRBV2	14	TRBJ2-7	CASTSLAGLGEQYF	TGTGCCAGCACTTCACTAGCAGGGCTTGGCGAGCAGTACTTC
-	-	TRBV27	11	TRBJ1-5	CASGSDQPQHF	TGTGCCAGCGGCAGTGATCAGCCCCAGCATTTT
once	TRBD1	TRBV5-1	14	TRBJ1-2	CASKGGRINYGYTF	TGCGCCAGCAAAGGGGGCAGGATTAACTATGGCTACACCTTC
once	-	TRBV14	14	TRBJ2-1	CASSQDLITNEQFF	TGTGCCAGCAGCCAAGATCTAATAACCAATGAGCAGTTCTTC